The 28 T cell receptor beta chains listed next were all sequenced from one sample in a study of response to subunit inactivated influenza vaccine (dated by TCRdb to between 2017 and 2018). Receptor libraries were prepared by RT-PCR. Sequencing instrument: Illumina HiSeq 2500. TCRdb itself trimmed the public reads at Q25 with fastp, ran MiXCR and retained productive beta chains. Rows matching on CDR3 protein sequence are summarized as one entry with the most common DNA and genes. For this sample there are hundreds of thousands of distinct CDR3 sequences; about 15% appear just once. The ten largest clones add up to 3% of the sample. Specimen: CD4+ T cells sorted from PBMCs, collected 23 months after vaccination. The source is a man aged 50 to 75 who received an inactivated influenza vaccine. Donor details come from another sample of the same person, matched by shared clones.

A few counts support this clonotype. This chain connects TRBV7-2 to TRBJ2-1; 7 nucleotides line up with TRBD2. This CDR3 is built from 12 residues. V lost 3 bases and J lost 9; bases outside the gene matches: 2. Germline values: CDR1 SGHTA, CDR2 FQGNSA. The CDR3 reads CASSFVAGEQFF. The CDR3, as DNA: TGTGCCAGCAGCTTTGTAGCGGGTGAGCAGTTCTTC.

The chain couples TRBV6-1 to TRBJ2-7; D is unresolved. Trimming stripped 3 bases from V and 7 bases from J, with 13 bases between. The V gene's germline CDR1 is MNHNS and CDR2 SASEGT. The CDR3 totals 13 residues. CDR3 loop: CASSDRSPGEQYF. DNA of the CDR3: TGTGCCAGCAGTGACCGGAGTCCTGGGGAGCAGTACTTC.

There are many counts of this clonotype. The rearrangement uses TRBV9 and TRBJ2-1; no definite D call. The CDR3 consists of 15 residues. V was clipped by 3 bases and J by 3 bases, with 13 bases between them. The germline gives CDR1 SGDLS, CDR2 YYNGEE. The CDR3 protein is CASSAGSGGYNEQFF. The CDR3 DNA sequence: TGTGCCAGCAGCGCTGGGTCGGGTGGCTACAATGAGCAGTTCTTC. The entire variable domain, with the rest obtained from reference TRBV9 and TRBJ2-1, is as follows: DSGVTQTPKHLITATGQRVTLRCSPRSGDLSVYWYQQSLDQGLQFLIQYYNGEERAKGNILERFSAQQFPDLHSELNLSSLELGDSALYFCASSAGSGGYNEQFFGPGTRLTVL.

Only a few counts were recorded for this clonotype. The chain uses TRBV24-1 and TRBJ2-1; D may be TRBD2 (6 bases). Trimming removed 4 bases at V and 3 bases at J, with 18 bases between. The CDR3 loop spans 17 amino acids. Per the germline V gene, CDR1 is KGHDR and CDR2 is SFDVKD. The CDR3 region is CATSDRGLNSLYNEQFF. As DNA, the CDR3 is TGTGCCACCAGTGACCGGGGACTTAATTCGCTCTACAATGAGCAGTTCTTC.

The rearrangement joins TRBV7-2 to TRBJ2-1; a possible D gene is TRBD1 (5 bases). Germline lookup yields CDR1 SGHTA and CDR2 FQGNSA. V was clipped by 1 base and J by 12 bases, with 10 bases between them. The CDR3 runs 12 residues. The CDR3 is CASSLVTGRQFF. The CDR3 DNA reads as TGTGCCAGCAGCTTAGTTACAGGTCGGCAGTTCTTC.

The sample holds a few counts of this clonotype. The V call is TRBV7-9, the J call TRBJ2-7; the D gene is possibly TRBD2 (5 bases). CDR1 and CDR2 from the germline V gene are SEHNR and FQNEAQ (reference sequence). V lost 3 bases and J 0 bases, leaving 15 bases between the germline ends. CDR3 length: 16 amino acids. CDR3 sequence: CASSLGEGYYSYEQYF. In nucleotides, the CDR3 is TGTGCCAGCAGCTTGGGTGAGGGATATTACTCCTACGAGCAGTACTTC.

This clonotype was counted many times. J is TRBJ2-7 and V is TRBV12-3 or TRBV12-4; TRBD1 aligns across 7 bases. Trimming cost V 5 bases and J 2 bases; bases outside gene matches: 6. CDR3 size: 14 residues. The CDR3 spells CASSRQGQTYEQYF. In DNA form, the CDR3 reads TGTGCCAGCAGTCGCCAGGGACAGACCTACGAGCAGTACTTC.

The table lists this clonotype with many counts. CDR3 amino acids: CSARTGGDNEKLFF. The DNA for the CDR3 is TGCAGTGCTAGAACAGGGGGGGATAATGAAAAACTGTTTTTT. The V gene is TRBV20-1, the J gene TRBJ1-4, with 8 bases aligning to TRBD1. CDR3 length equals 14 residues. Looked up from germline, CDR1 is DFQATT and CDR2 is SNEGSKA (reference sequence). V shed 2 bases, J shed 4 bases, and the junction held 3 bases outside the gene matches.

This clonotype was recorded a few times. The rearrangement uses TRBV5-1 and TRBJ2-7, with D tentatively TRBD1 or TRBD2 (5 bases each). V lost 4 bases and J 0 bases, leaving 14 bases between the germline ends. Germline lookup yields CDR1 SGHRS and CDR2 YFSETQ. The CDR3 extends over 15 amino acids. CDR3 coding DNA: TGCGCCAGCAGCCCGGGACGTAGGAGCTCCTACGAGCAGTACTTC. Amino acids: CASSPGRRSSYEQYF.

This clonotype was observed a handful of times. The rearrangement joins TRBV28 to TRBJ2-7; D is undetermined. Trimming left V 4 bases short and J 10 bases short, with 14 bases between. The CDR3 has 12 amino acids. CDR1 and CDR2 (germline): MDHEN, SYDVKM. CDR3 loop: CASSSPRSLQYF. The CDR3 nucleotides read TGTGCCAGCAGTTCCCCCCGCTCATTACAGTACTTC.

The chain has TRBV20-1 and TRBJ1-6; a weak D match, TRBD1 (5 bases). The germline V and J ends were trimmed by 3 bases and 0 bases, with 15 bases remaining between them. The CDR3 totals 17 residues. Germline V gene data show CDR1 as DFQATT and CDR2 as SNEGSKA (reference sequence). The CDR3 coding sequence is TGCAGTGCTAGTGGGCGGACACAGAGCTCCTATAATTCACCCCTCCACTTT. Its protein product is CSASGRTQSSYNSPLHF.

The chain links TRBV11-2 to TRBJ2-1; 8 bases match TRBD1. This CDR3 region has 15 residues. Germline-derived CDR1 and CDR2 are SGHAT and FQNNGV. The junction had 8 bases not matched to a gene; V was cut back by 5 bases and J by 5 bases. The CDR3 DNA is TGTGCCAGCAGCCTTTGGACAGGGAGGAACAATGAGCAGTTCTTC. This sequence encodes CASSLWTGRNNEQFF.

The chain combines TRBV11-2 with TRBJ1-1, with no clear D. CDR3 length: 18 amino acids. Germline V lookup: CDR1 SGHAT, CDR2 FQNNGV. Deletions cut 2 bases from V and 2 bases from J, with 21 bases between. The CDR3 nucleotides are TGTGCCAGCAGCTTATGGCCGCGAAGGGCAGGACGCAACACTGAAGCTTTCTTT. This codes for CASSLWPRRAGRNTEAFF.

This clonotype turned up a few times. The V and J genes are TRBV5-1 and TRBJ2-3, with 8 bases identical to TRBD1. CDR3 length equals 15 residues. The germline CDR1 and CDR2 sequences are SGHRS and YFSETQ. With 4 bases clipped from V and 1 base from J, the junction kept 5 bases outside the gene matches. This chain's CDR3 is CASSIGQGRTDTQYF. DNA for the CDR3: TGCGCCAGCAGCATAGGACAGGGTCGCACAGATACGCAGTATTTT. The full variable domain, its missing parts supplied by reference TRBV5-1 and TRBJ2-3, is KAGVTQTPRYLIKTRGQQVTLSCSPISGHRSVSWYQQTPGQGLQFLFEYFSETQRNKGNFPGRFSGRQFSNSRSEMNVSTLELGDSALYLCASSIGQGRTDTQYFGPGTRLTVL.

The chain links TRBV29-1 to TRBJ2-1; 15 nucleotides line up with TRBD2. The V gene end was trimmed by 3 bases and the J gene end by 0 bases; junction bases not matched to a gene: 3. CDR3 length equals 17 residues. Germline CDR1 is SQVTM and CDR2 is ANQGSEA. Written as DNA, the CDR3 is TGCAGCGTTGATGGGACTAGCGGGAGGCCCTCCTACAATGAGCAGTTCTTC. Amino acids: CSVDGTSGRPSYNEQFF.

The V and J genes are TRBV9 and TRBJ1-6; D uncertain. Germline CDR1 reads SGDLS; CDR2 reads YYNGEE. V was cut by 0 bases and J by 14 bases, with 12 bases left in between. This CDR3 is 13 amino acids long. The CDR3 nucleotides read TGTGCCAGCAGCGTAGGTGCCTCCCAGGCCCTCCACTTT. It is translated as CASSVGASQALHF.

The rearrangement joins TRBV28 to TRBJ1-2; the D is unclear. This CDR3 has 16 amino acids. Deletions cut 4 bases from V and 3 bases from J, with 18 bases between. CDR1 and CDR2 (germline): MDHEN, SYDVKM. The CDR3 DNA follows: TGTGCCAGCAGTTCCCTCGGCGGCCCCAGGCACTATGGCTACACCTTC. Protein: CASSSLGGPRHYGYTF.

The chain is built from TRBV6-1 and TRBJ1-1; D is possibly TRBD1 (5 bases). V gave up 11 bases and J gave up 3 bases, with 7 bases separating them. Germline V CDR1 and CDR2: MNHNS, SASEGT. The CDR3 length is 10 residues. The CDR3 is CAGGDTEAFF. CDR3 coding DNA: TGTGCCGGGGGGGACACTGAAGCTTTCTTT.

The gene calls are TRBV4-3 and TRBJ2-5, with unresolved D. This CDR3 is built from 13 residues. V gave up 2 bases and J gave up 5 bases, with 9 bases separating them. The germline V gene encodes CDR1 LGHNA and CDR2 YSLEER. CDR3 loop: CASSQSPEETQYF. CDR3 DNA sequence: TGCGCCAGCAGCCAATCTCCGGAGGAGACCCAGTACTTC.

This clonotype was recorded a few times. The V and J genes are TRBV5-6 and TRBJ2-1; tentative D call: TRBD1 (6 bases). Germline lookup yields CDR1 SGHDT and CDR2 YYEEEE. Trimming left V 5 bases short and J 0 bases short, with 12 bases between. This CDR3 has 15 residues. CDR3 residues: CASSRGQSSYNEQFF. The DNA for the CDR3 is TGTGCCAGCAGTCGCGGACAGAGCTCCTACAATGAGCAGTTCTTC.

This rearrangement joins TRBV25-1 to TRBJ2-1, with TRBD2 as a possible D gene (6 bases). Per the germline V gene, CDR1 is MGHDK and CDR2 is SYGVNS. V was pared by 2 bases and J by 7 bases, with 18 bases between. This CDR3 comprises 16 residues. The DNA for the CDR3 is TGTGCCAGCAGTGAAATAGGAGGGGCCTTAGGGAATGAGCAGTTCTTC. Protein: CASSEIGGALGNEQFF.

This clonotype occurred a few times. DNA for the CDR3: TGTGCCACCAGGGCCCGGGGGGAAGCTTTCTTT. It yields the protein CATRARGEAFF. The J gene is TRBJ1-1, the V gene TRBV24-1; D is possibly TRBD1 (5 bases). In germline, CDR1 is KGHDR, CDR2 SFDVKD. With 7 bases removed from V and 8 bases from J, the gap between germline ends came to 10 bases. The CDR3 consists of 11 residues.

This chain links TRBV2 with TRBJ2-1; 11 bases are a match to TRBD2. CDR3 length: 15 residues. CDR1 and CDR2 (germline): SNHLY, FYNNEI. V gave up 5 bases and J gave up 7 bases; unmatched junction bases: 7. The CDR3 DNA reads as TGTGCCAGCAGTTTAGCGGGAGGGCCGGCAAATGAGCAGTTCTTC. Its protein is CASSLAGGPANEQFF.

This rearrangement joins TRBV20-1 to TRBJ2-7; D is perhaps TRBD1 (5 bases). The germline V and J ends were trimmed by 1 base and 4 bases, with 8 bases remaining between them. The length of the CDR3 is 12 residues. Germline V gene sequence: CDR1 DFQATT, CDR2 SNEGSKA (reference sequence). The CDR3 sequence: CSARGQKYEQYF. CDR3 coding DNA: TGCAGTGCTAGAGGACAGAAATACGAGCAGTACTTC.

This clonotype was counted at least ten times. This chain uses TRBV4-3 with TRBJ2-7; possibly TRBD1 for D (6 bases). This CDR3 is 16 amino acids long. Germline-derived CDR1 and CDR2 are LGHNA and YSLEER. V lost 1 base to trimming and J lost 3 bases, with 16 bases between them. Here the CDR3 DNA reads TGCGCCAGCAGCCAAGTTGCAAGGGGGTTTCACTACGAGCAGTACTTC. It codes for CASSQVARGFHYEQYF.

CDR3 in amino acids: CASSRTGVQETQYF. Written as DNA, the CDR3 is TGTGCCAGCAGTAGGACAGGGGTACAAGAGACCCAGTACTTC. This chain links TRBV6-1 with TRBJ2-5; TRBD1 agrees at 9 bases. Germline V lookup: CDR1 MNHNS, CDR2 SASEGT. Trimming at V came to 5 bases and at J to 2 bases, leaving 3 bases not matched to a gene. The CDR3 has 14 residues.

This chain uses TRBV12-3 or TRBV12-4 with TRBJ1-6; D unresolved. This CDR3 region has 13 residues. V dropped 5 bases and J dropped 10 bases, with 12 bases sitting between them. The CDR3 coding sequence is TGTGCCAGCAGTCGGACCAGAGGGTCACCCCTCCACTTT. It translates to CASSRTRGSPLHF.

This chain links TRBV3-1 with TRBJ2-2; D is perhaps TRBD1 or TRBD2 (6 bases each). Germline loops: CDR1 LGHDT, CDR2 YNNKEL (reference sequence). The CDR3 loop spans 15 amino acids. The V end was cut by 2 bases, the J end by 6 bases, with 13 bases between. The CDR3 reads CASSQRGRGSGELFF. The CDR3 region has the DNA TGTGCCAGCAGCCAACGGGGGCGCGGGTCCGGGGAGCTGTTTTTT. Variable domain in full (rest from reference TRBV3-1 and TRBJ2-2): DTAVSQTPKYLVTQMGNDKSIKCEQNLGHDTMYWYKQDSKKFLKIMFSYNNKELIINETVPNRFSPKSPDKAHLNLHINSLELGDSAVYFCASSQRGRGSGELFFGEGSRLTVL.